What follows are 8 T cell receptor beta chains derived from one specimen sequenced in a study of T cells in women clearing cervical HPV infection (dated by TCRdb to the late 2010s). Library construction relied on the immunoSEQ multiplex PCR assay. In TCRdb, the immuneACCESS table is reduced to in-frame sequences with V and J assigned. These tables do not hold every clone; where another copy was compared, an unresolved V gene accounts for under half, and the others remain unexplained. This sample's table has entries for about 46,000 clones. The ten largest clones take up about a third of the sample. Sequencing used blood buffy coat. The receptors shown here come from a woman between 18 and 69 years old with a cervical HPV16 infection that either progressed to CIN3+ or cleared (not recorded which).

Worth noting for this clone: The read finishes 3 residues shy of the CDR3 end, and the germline J gene is used to complete it. V is TRBV6-2 or TRBV6-3 and J is TRBJ2-2; TRBD2 might be the D (6 bases). The V end was cut by 0 bases, the J end by 5 bases, with 13 bases between. Looked up from germline, CDR1 is MNHEY and CDR2 is SVGEGT. The CDR3 runs 16 residues. CDR3 amino acids: CASSYSGGGGTGELFF. CDR3 bases read: TGTGCCAGCAGTTACTCGGGAGGCGGCGGGACCGGGGAG.

Concerning this clone: The read halts 3 residues ahead of the CDR3 end, with the missing end drawn from the germline J gene. V usage is TRBV7-6 and J usage is TRBJ1-2; D may be TRBD1 (5 bases). CDR3 length equals 14 residues. Germline CDR1 SGHVS, CDR2 FNYEAQ. The V and J ends lost 1 base and 2 bases respectively, with 8 bases between them. CDR3 region: CASSLDAGNYGYTF. CDR3 bases read: TGTGCCAGCAGCTTAGACGCAGGGAACTATGGC.

Turning to this clone: The read comes to an end 3 residues before the CDR3 does, leaving the germline J gene to fill in the end. The V and J genes are TRBV10-2 and TRBJ1-2; D ambiguous. CDR3 size: 14 residues. V gave up 8 bases and J gave up 2 bases, with 15 bases separating them. CDR1 is WSHSY and CDR2 is SAAADI in the germline V gene. Here the CDR3 reads CASSHPRVNYGYTF. The CDR3 DNA, read in part, is TGCGCCAGCTCCCATCCAAGGGTCAACTATGGC.

As for this clone: With the read ending 3 residues before the CDR3 end, the germline J gene is used to fill in that end. The genes are TRBV2 and TRBJ1-2; possible D gene TRBD1, 5 bases. Germline assignment: CDR1 SNHLY and CDR2 FYNNEI. There are 13 residues in the CDR3. Trimming stripped 9 bases from V and 4 bases from J, with 15 bases between. The covered CDR3 bases are TGTGCCAGTAAAGGCGAGGGGTTCTATGGC. This encodes CASKGEGFYG. The entire CDR3 protein reads CASKGEGFYGYTF.

To note about this clone: The observed sequence ends 3 residues before the CDR3 terminus, with the missing tail filled in from the germline J gene. The chain links TRBV18 to TRBJ1-2; 8 bases agree with TRBD1. The junction had 11 bases not matched to a gene; V was cut back by 3 bases and J by 2 bases. CDR3 size: 17 residues. Germline lookup yields CDR1 KGHSH and CDR2 LQKENI. The CDR3 reads CASSPSPGQEKNYGYTF. The sequenced part of the CDR3 DNA is TGTGCCAGCTCACCTTCCCCGGGACAGGAGAAAAACTATGGC.

A word on this clone: The read terminates 3 residues before the CDR3 end, so the remaining end is supplied by the germline J gene. The V gene is TRBV7-2, the J gene TRBJ1-2, with D perhaps matching TRBD1 (5 bases). CDR1 is SGHTA, CDR2 FQGNSA, per germline. CDR3 length equals 12 residues. The CDR3 loop is CASSLAGGGYTF. Partial CDR3 DNA: TGTGCCAGCAGCTTAGCGGGGGGGGGC.

In regard to this clone: The read terminates 3 residues ahead of where the CDR3 ends, so the germline J gene completes it. This chain connects TRBV5-1 to TRBJ2-1; TRBD2 agrees at 9 bases. Germline V gene data show CDR1 as SGHRS and CDR2 as YFSETQ. Trimming at V came to 4 bases and at J to 0 bases, leaving 8 bases not matched to a gene. The length of the CDR3 is 17 residues. The covered CDR3 bases are TGCGCCAGCAGCACTGCGGTAGCGGGGGTCTCCTACAATGAG. It encodes CASSTAVAGVSYNE. The whole CDR3 is CASSTAVAGVSYNEQFF.

To note about this clone: Sequencing ends 3 residues short of the CDR3 end; the germline J gene provides the rest. This sequence joins TRBV14 and TRBJ1-4; possibly TRBD1 for D (5 bases). The CDR3 contains 14 residues. CDR1 is SGHDN and CDR2 is FVKESK in the germline V gene. Between the trimmed V and J ends, which lost 4 bases and 7 bases, there was a span of 13 bases. The sequenced CDR3 bases are TGTGCCAGCAGCCCCCGGGGGTCCGGTGAAAAA. It yields the protein CASSPRGSGEK. The complete CDR3 protein is CASSPRGSGEKLFF. Full variable domain (rest looked up from reference TRBV14 and TRBJ1-4): EAGVTQFPSHSVIEKGQTVTLRCDPISGHDNLYWYRRVMGKEIKFLLHFVKESKQDESGMPNNRFLAERTGGTYSTLKVQPAELEDSGVYFCASSPRGSGEKLFFGSGTQLSVL.